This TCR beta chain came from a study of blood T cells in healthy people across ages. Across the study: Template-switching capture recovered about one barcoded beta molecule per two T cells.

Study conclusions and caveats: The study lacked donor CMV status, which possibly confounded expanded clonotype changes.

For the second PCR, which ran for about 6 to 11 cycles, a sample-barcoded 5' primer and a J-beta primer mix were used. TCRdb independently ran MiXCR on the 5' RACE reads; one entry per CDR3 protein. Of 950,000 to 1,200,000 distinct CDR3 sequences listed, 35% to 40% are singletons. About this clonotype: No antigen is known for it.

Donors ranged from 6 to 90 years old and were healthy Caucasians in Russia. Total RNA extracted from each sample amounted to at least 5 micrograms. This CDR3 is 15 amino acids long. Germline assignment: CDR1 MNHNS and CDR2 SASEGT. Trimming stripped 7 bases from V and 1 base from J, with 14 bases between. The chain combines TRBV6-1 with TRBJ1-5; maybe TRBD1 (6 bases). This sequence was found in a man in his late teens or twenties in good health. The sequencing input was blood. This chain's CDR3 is CASTLTGPSNQPQHF. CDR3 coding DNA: TGTGCCAGCACCTTGACAGGTCCCAGCAATCAGCCCCAGCATTTT.